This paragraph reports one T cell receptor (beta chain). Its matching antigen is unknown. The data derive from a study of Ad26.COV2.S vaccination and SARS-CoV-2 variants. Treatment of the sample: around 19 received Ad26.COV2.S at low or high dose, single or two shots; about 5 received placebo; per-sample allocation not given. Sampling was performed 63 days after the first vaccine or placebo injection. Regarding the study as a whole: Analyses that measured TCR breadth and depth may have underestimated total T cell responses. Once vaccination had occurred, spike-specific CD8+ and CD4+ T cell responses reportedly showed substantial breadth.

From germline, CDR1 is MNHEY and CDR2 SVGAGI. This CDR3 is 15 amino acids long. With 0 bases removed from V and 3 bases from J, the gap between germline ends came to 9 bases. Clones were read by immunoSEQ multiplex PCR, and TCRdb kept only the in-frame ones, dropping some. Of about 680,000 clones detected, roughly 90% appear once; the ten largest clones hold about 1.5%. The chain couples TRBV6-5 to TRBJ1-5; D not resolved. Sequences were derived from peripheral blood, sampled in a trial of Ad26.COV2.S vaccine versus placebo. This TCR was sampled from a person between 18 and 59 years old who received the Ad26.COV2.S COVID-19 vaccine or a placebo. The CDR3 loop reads CASSYSVDDNQPQHF. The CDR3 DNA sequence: TGTGCCAGCAGTTACTCAGTCGACGACAATCAGCCCCAGCATTTT.